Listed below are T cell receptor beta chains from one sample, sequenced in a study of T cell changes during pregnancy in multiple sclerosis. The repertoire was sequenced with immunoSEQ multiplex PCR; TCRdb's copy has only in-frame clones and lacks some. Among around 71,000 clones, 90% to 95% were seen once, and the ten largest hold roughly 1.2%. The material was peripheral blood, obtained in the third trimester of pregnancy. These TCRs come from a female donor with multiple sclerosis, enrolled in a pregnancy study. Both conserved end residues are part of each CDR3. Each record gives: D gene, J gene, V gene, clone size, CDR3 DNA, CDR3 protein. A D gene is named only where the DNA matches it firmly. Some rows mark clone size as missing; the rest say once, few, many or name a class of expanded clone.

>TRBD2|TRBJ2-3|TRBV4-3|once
TGCGCCAGCAGCCAAGATCTAGCGGGAGGGACAGATACGCAGTATTTT
CASSQDLAGGTDTQYF
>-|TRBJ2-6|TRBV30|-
TGTGCCTGGAAGGAGTTCTCTGGGGCCAACGTCCTGACTTTC
CAWKEFSGANVLTF
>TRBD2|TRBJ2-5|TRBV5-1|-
TGCGCCAGCAGCTTGGCGTCTAGCGGCCAAGAGACCCAGTACTTC
CASSLASSGQETQYF
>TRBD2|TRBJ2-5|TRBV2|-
TGTGCCAGGGGGACTAGCGGGAAGAGGGGGCAAGAGACCCAGTACTTC
CARGTSGKRGQETQYF
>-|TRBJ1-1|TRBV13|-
TGTGCCAGCAGCCCGCCAGGGCAGATTGAAGCTTTCTTT
CASSPPGQIEAFF
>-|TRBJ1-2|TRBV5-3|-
TGTGCCAGGGCCCAGGGTGAAAGGGGCTTGAACTATGGCTACACCTTC
CARAQGERGLNYGYTF
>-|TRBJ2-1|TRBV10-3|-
TGTGCCATCAGTGAGTCGGAGGTTGTCGCTATTCCTGAGCAGTTCTTC
CAISESEVVAIPEQFF
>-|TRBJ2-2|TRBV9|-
TGTGCCAGCAGCGTAGGCAGAACCGGGGAGCTGTTTTTT
CASSVGRTGELFF
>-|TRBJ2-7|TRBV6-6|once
TGTGCCAGCAGTCCCTACAGGGAACGGACTGCCGAGCAGTACTTC
CASSPYRERTAEQYF
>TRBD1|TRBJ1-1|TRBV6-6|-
TGTGCCAGCACCACGACAGGGGGCCCGAGGAACACTGAAGCTTTCTTT
CASTTTGGPRNTEAFF
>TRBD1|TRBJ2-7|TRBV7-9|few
TGTGCCAGCAGCTTAGTTACAGGGGGTGGAGACGAGCAGTACTTC
CASSLVTGGGDEQYF
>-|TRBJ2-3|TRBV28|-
TGTGCCAGCAGTTTACCCCAGGGGATGGCAGATACGCAGTATTTT
CASSLPQGMADTQYF
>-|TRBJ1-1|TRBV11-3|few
TGTGCCAGCAGCTTGGACAGAGGCACTGAAGCTTTCTTT
CASSLDRGTEAFF
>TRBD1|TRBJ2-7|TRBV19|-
TGTGCCAGTAGTATTAAAGCGGACAGGGGGCGCGGGTACGAGCAGTACTTC
CASSIKADRGRGYEQYF
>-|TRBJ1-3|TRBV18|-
TGTGCCAGCTCTCCGACGGAGTCTGGAAACACCATATATTTT
CASSPTESGNTIYF
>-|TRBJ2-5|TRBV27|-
TGTGCCAGCGGTTCGGGAGTGGAGACCCAGTACTTC
CASGSGVETQYF
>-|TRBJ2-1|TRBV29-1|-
TGCAGCGTTGAGGACTACGGATTAATCGATGAGCAGTTCTTC
CSVEDYGLIDEQFF
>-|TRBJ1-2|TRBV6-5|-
TGTGCCAGCAGTCCCGGACATCCCGGGGGCTATGGCTACACCTTC
CASSPGHPGGYGYTF